These T cell receptor beta chains were read from a single sample in a study of cytomegalovirus exposure and HLA in healthy donors. Profiling relied on immunoSEQ multiplex PCR, and the TCRdb table lists in-frame clones only, not all of them. Seen here are about 160,000 clones, around 74% observed once, and the top ten hold around 2.4%. Sequencing was done on a sample of PBMCs. These receptors were taken from a female donor in good health and CMV-seronegative. The CDR3 runs from the conserved cysteine through the conserved F or W. The order of the fields is CDR3 protein, CDR3 DNA, D gene, J gene, V gene, clone size. The D gene is left open where the match is weak. Where a row states a size, it is once, few, many or the class of an expanded clone; other rows omit it.

CASSLITGRENTEAFF,TGTGCCAGCAGTCTCATTACTGGACGGGAGAACACTGAAGCTTTCTTT,-,TRBJ1-1,TRBV28,-
CAWSVLSGQGEAFF,TGTGCCTGGAGTGTATTGTCGGGACAGGGGGAAGCTTTCTTT,TRBD1,TRBJ1-1,TRBV30,once
CASSLRQGITEAFF,TGTGCCAGCAGCTTGCGACAGGGGATCACTGAAGCTTTCTTT,TRBD1,TRBJ1-1,TRBV13,once
CASSTGTGYGYTF,TGTGCCAGCAGTACCGGGACAGGGTATGGCTACACCTTC,TRBD1,TRBJ1-2,TRBV28,-
CASRGGGQGHEQYF,TGTGCCAGCAGGGGCGGGGGCCAGGGCCACGAGCAGTACTTC,-,TRBJ2-7,TRBV4-2,-
CASKVDRVETQYF,TGTGCCAGCAAAGTCGACAGGGTGGAGACCCAGTACTTC,TRBD1,TRBJ2-5,TRBV7-9,few
CASSSLHRAGYEQYF,TGTGCCAGCAGTTCCCTTCACAGGGCGGGCTACGAGCAGTACTTC,-,TRBJ2-7,TRBV6-5,few
CASSPTRGGGYNEQFF,TGTGCCAGCAGCCCTACCCGGGGGGGAGGATACAATGAGCAGTTCTTC,TRBD2,TRBJ2-1,TRBV11-3,-
CASSSYGTRPYF,TGTGCCAGCAGCTCGTACGGGACTAGACCTTACTTC,TRBD2,TRBJ2-7,TRBV11-2,few
CAWTPGQVSYEQYF,TGTGCCTGGACACCGGGACAGGTCTCCTACGAGCAGTACTTC,TRBD1,TRBJ2-7,TRBV30,few
CASMPGSGNTIYF,TGCGCCAGCATGCCCGGGTCTGGAAACACCATATATTTT,-,TRBJ1-3,TRBV5-1,-
CASSDRDRRDQPQHF,TGTGCCAGTAGTGACCGGGACAGGAGAGATCAGCCCCAGCATTTT,TRBD1,TRBJ1-5,TRBV19,-
CASSYEARGHEQYF,TGTGCCAGCAGTTACGAGGCGAGGGGGCACGAGCAGTACTTC,TRBD1,TRBJ2-7,TRBV6-5,-
CASSWGLTYEQYF,TGTGCCAGCAGTTGGGGACTTACCTACGAGCAGTACTTC,-,TRBJ2-7,TRBV2,once
CASSGTGGQAFF,TGTGCCAGCAGCGGGACAGGGGGCCAAGCTTTCTTT,TRBD1,TRBJ1-1,TRBV6-5,-
CARSFQTEQSFHTNEKLFF,TGTGCCAGAAGCTTCCAGACAGAACAATCGTTTCACACTAATGAAAAACTGTTTTTT,-,TRBJ1-4,TRBV5-3,few
CASSLMGGPAYEQYF,TGTGCCAGCAGTTTGATGGGGGGGCCCGCCTACGAGCAGTACTTC,-,TRBJ2-7,TRBV27,-
CAWLQGHEQFF,TGTGCCTGGCTACAGGGCCATGAGCAGTTCTTC,-,TRBJ2-1,TRBV30,-
CASSLTGTGRGYTF,TGTGCCAGCAGCTTAACCGGGACAGGGCGTGGCTACACCTTC,TRBD1,TRBJ1-2,TRBV7-9,few
CASSLLGHNYGYTF,TGTGCCAGCAGCCTATTGGGGCATAACTATGGCTACACCTTC,-,TRBJ1-2,TRBV7-2,few
CASWPGRGTEAFF,TGTGCCAGCTGGCCGGGTCGCGGCACTGAAGCTTTCTTT,-,TRBJ1-1,TRBV6-5,-
CASSVGAAGWTEAFF,TGTGCCAGCAGCGTAGGTGCGGCAGGGTGGACTGAAGCTTTCTTT,-,TRBJ1-1,TRBV9,-
CASSQVGREYEQFF,TGCGCCAGCAGCCAAGTCGGCCGGGAATATGAGCAGTTCTTC,-,TRBJ2-1,TRBV4-1,-
CASSSDRDSNEKLFF,TGTGCCAGCAGTTCGGACAGGGATTCTAATGAAAAACTGTTTTTT,TRBD1,TRBJ1-4,TRBV6-5,-
CASSSNSGRYNEQFF,TGTGCCAGCAGCTCGAATAGCGGGAGGTACAATGAGCAGTTCTTC,TRBD2,TRBJ2-1,TRBV13,-
CASSYTRTGELFF,TGTGCCAGCAGTTACACTAGAACCGGGGAGCTGTTTTTT,-,TRBJ2-2,TRBV6-6,-
CAASGAPNYGYTF,TGTGCCGCCAGCGGAGCACCTAACTATGGCTACACCTTC,-,TRBJ1-2,TRBV6-5,-
CASRASGGSNQPQHF,TGTGCCAGTAGGGCCTCCGGGGGAAGCAATCAGCCCCAGCATTTT,-,TRBJ1-5,TRBV19,-
CASSYGTERKLFF,TGTGCCAGCAGCTACGGGACAGAGCGAAAACTGTTTTTT,TRBD1,TRBJ1-4,TRBV5-4,few